These T cell receptor beta chains were read from a single sample in a study of OX40 agonist ivuxolimab in advanced cancers. Sequenced by immunoSEQ multiplex PCR; TCRdb stores in-frame clones only, minus some. Of 80,000 to 100,000 clones in the sample, 86% were seen once. The specimen comprised CD4+ or CD8+ T cells sorted from blood, sampled in a trial of the OX40 agonist ivuxolimab. These receptors all come from an adult with an advanced solid tumor such as melanoma, head and neck, liver or kidney cancer. The CDR3 runs from the conserved cysteine through the conserved F or W. D genes are given only for firm matches. Clone size is shown for a subset of rows, as once, few, many or a class of expanded clone.

cdr3_nt: TGTGCCTGGACCCTAAACTACGAGCAGTACTTC; cdr3_aa: CAWTLNYEQYF; v_call: TRBV30; clone_size: -; j_call: TRBJ2-7; d_call: -
cdr3_nt: TGTGCCAGTAGTATAGTTTCGGGGGGCTACACCTTC; cdr3_aa: CASSIVSGGYTF; v_call: TRBV19; clone_size: -; j_call: TRBJ1-2; d_call: -
cdr3_nt: TGTGCCAGCAGCCAAGCGGTGGGGTGGGATACGCAGTATTTT; cdr3_aa: CASSQAVGWDTQYF; v_call: TRBV14; clone_size: few; j_call: TRBJ2-3; d_call: -
cdr3_nt: TGTGCCAGCAAGCCGGGACAGGGGTATTCGGGTGGCTACACCTTC; cdr3_aa: CASKPGQGYSGGYTF; v_call: TRBV21-1; clone_size: -; j_call: TRBJ1-2; d_call: -
cdr3_nt: TGTGCCAGCAGCGTAGAGGGGGAGGGGTACAATGAGCAGTTCTTC; cdr3_aa: CASSVEGEGYNEQFF; v_call: TRBV9; clone_size: -; j_call: TRBJ2-1; d_call: -
cdr3_nt: TGTGCCAGCAGTCTACTCGGACTTAACTATGGCTACACCTTC; cdr3_aa: CASSLLGLNYGYTF; v_call: TRBV6-1; clone_size: -; j_call: TRBJ1-2; d_call: -
cdr3_nt: TGTGCCAGCACATCCCCCAGGCAACTGTCACCCCTCCACTTT; cdr3_aa: CASTSPRQLSPLHF; v_call: TRBV9; clone_size: -; j_call: TRBJ1-6; d_call: -
cdr3_nt: TGTGCCAGCAGCTATGACCGCTGGATTGGAGGGACCGGGGAGCTGTTTTTT; cdr3_aa: CASSYDRWIGGTGELFF; v_call: TRBV7-9; clone_size: -; j_call: TRBJ2-2; d_call: -
cdr3_nt: TGTGCCTGGGAGGCGGGAGGTTCTAGCACAGATACGCAGTATTTT; cdr3_aa: CAWEAGGSSTDTQYF; v_call: TRBV30; clone_size: -; j_call: TRBJ2-3; d_call: TRBD2
cdr3_nt: TGTGCCAGCAGCGCCTATGAAGGGGCCAAAAACATTCAGTACTTC; cdr3_aa: CASSAYEGAKNIQYF; v_call: TRBV9; clone_size: once; j_call: TRBJ2-4; d_call: -
cdr3_nt: TGTGCCAGCAGCTTAGGGCAGGGAGAGCCCCAGCATTTT; cdr3_aa: CASSLGQGEPQHF; v_call: TRBV7-3; clone_size: few; j_call: TRBJ1-5; d_call: -
cdr3_nt: TGTGCCAGCAGTCTCCAGGGGGAGCTGTTTTTT; cdr3_aa: CASSLQGELFF; v_call: TRBV6-5; clone_size: few; j_call: TRBJ2-2; d_call: -
cdr3_nt: TGTGCCAGCAGCCCGGGACCCCAAGAGACCCAGTACTTC; cdr3_aa: CASSPGPQETQYF; v_call: TRBV6-6; clone_size: -; j_call: TRBJ2-5; d_call: -
cdr3_nt: TGTGCCAGCAGCCTCGGACAGGGAGGTAGTTCACCCCTCCACTTT; cdr3_aa: CASSLGQGGSSPLHF; v_call: TRBV13; clone_size: -; j_call: TRBJ1-6; d_call: TRBD1